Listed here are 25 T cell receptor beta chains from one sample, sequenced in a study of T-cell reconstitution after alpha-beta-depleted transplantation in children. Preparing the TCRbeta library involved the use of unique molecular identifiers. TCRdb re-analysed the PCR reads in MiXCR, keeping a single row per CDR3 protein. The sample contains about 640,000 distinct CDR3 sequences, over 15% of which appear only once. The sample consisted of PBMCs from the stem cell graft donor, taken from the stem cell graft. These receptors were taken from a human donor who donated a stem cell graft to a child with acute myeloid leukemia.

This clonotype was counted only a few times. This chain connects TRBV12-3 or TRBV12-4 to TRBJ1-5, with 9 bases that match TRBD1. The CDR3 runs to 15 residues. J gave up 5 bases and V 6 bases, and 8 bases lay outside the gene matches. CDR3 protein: CASSPDRGSDQPQHF. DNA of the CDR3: TGTGCCAGCAGCCCTGACAGGGGGTCTGATCAGCCCCAGCATTTT.

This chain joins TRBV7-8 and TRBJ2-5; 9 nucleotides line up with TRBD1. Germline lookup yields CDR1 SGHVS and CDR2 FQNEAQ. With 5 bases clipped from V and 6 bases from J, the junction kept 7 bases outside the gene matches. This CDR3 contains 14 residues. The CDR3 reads CASSTRTGEKTQYF. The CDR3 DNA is TGTGCCAGCAGCACGAGGACAGGGGAAAAGACCCAGTACTTC.

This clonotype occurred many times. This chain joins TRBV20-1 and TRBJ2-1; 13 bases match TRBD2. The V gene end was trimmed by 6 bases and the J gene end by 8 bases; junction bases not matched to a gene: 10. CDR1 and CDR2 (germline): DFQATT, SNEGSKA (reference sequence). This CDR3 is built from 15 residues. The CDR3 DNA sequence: TGCAGTGCCACGACGGTCACTAGCGGGGGGGATGAGCAGTTCTTC. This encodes CSATTVTSGGDEQFF.

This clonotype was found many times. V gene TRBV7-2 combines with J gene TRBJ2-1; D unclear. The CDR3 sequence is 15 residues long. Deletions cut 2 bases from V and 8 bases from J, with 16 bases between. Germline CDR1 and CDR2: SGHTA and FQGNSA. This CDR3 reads CASSLKVRIRDEQFF. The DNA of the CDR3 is TGTGCCAGCAGCTTAAAGGTCAGAATTAGGGATGAGCAGTTCTTC. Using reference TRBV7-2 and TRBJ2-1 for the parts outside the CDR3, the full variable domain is GAGVSQSPSNKVTEKGKDVELRCDPISGHTALYWYRQSLGQGLEFLIYFQGNSAPDKSGLPSDRFSAERTGGSVSTLTIQRTQQEDSAVYLCASSLKVRIRDEQFFGPGTRLTVL.

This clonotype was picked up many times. CDR3 nucleotides: TGCAGTGCTAGAGAGCTTAGTGGCGGGGAGCTGTTTTTT. As protein: CSARELSGGELFF. The J gene is TRBJ2-2, the V gene TRBV20-1; D is unclear. The V gene's germline CDR1 is DFQATT and CDR2 SNEGSKA (reference sequence). V shed 0 bases and J shed 7 bases, with 9 bases lying between them. This CDR3 spans 13 amino acids.

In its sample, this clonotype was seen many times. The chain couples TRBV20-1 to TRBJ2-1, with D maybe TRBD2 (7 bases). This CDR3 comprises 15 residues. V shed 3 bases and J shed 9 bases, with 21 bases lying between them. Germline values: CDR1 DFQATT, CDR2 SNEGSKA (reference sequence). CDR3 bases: TGCAGTGCTAGGGGGGGGGCGGGACTCCTCCCTGAGCAGTTCTTC. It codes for CSARGGAGLLPEQFF.

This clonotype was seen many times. The CDR3 region is CSARSIHEQYF. CDR3 nucleotides: TGCAGTGCTAGATCAATTCACGAGCAGTACTTC. V gene TRBV20-1 combines with J gene TRBJ2-7; no clear D. The V gene's germline CDR1 is DFQATT and CDR2 SNEGSKA (reference sequence). V was clipped by 2 bases and J by 5 bases, with 7 bases between them. The CDR3 covers 11 residues.

The CDR3 DNA reads as TGTGCCAGCAGCCCTGCTAGGGGGGGTAGCTACGAGCAGTACTTC. Residues: CASSPARGGSYEQYF. The chain carries TRBV7-9 and TRBJ2-7, with TRBD2 as a possible D gene (7 bases). V lost 5 bases and J lost 3, with 17 bases in between. There are 15 residues in the CDR3. CDR1 and CDR2 (germline): SEHNR, FQNEAQ (reference sequence).

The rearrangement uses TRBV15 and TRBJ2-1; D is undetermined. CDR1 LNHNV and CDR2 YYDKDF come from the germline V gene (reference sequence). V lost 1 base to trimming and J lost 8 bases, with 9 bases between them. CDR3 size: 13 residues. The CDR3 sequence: CATSRARGHEQFF. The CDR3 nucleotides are TGTGCCACCAGCAGAGCTCGTGGGCATGAGCAGTTCTTC.

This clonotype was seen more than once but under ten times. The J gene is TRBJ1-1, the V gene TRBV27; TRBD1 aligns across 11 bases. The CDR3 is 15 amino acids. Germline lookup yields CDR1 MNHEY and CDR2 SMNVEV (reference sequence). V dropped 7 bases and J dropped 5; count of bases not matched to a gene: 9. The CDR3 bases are TGTGCCAGCACGCGGACTCGGGACAGGGGGACTGAAGCTTTCTTT. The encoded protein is CASTRTRDRGTEAFF.

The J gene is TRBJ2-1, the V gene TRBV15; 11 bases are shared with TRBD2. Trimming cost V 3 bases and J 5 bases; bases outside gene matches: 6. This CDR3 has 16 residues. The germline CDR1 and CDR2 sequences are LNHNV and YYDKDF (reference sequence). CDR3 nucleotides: TGTGCCACCAGCAGGGCTCTAGCGGGGGGAAACAATGAGCAGTTCTTC. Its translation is CATSRALAGGNNEQFF. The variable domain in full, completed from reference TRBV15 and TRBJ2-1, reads DAMVIQNPRYQVTQFGKPVTLSCSQTLNHNVMYWYQQKSSQAPKLLFHYYDKDFNNEADTPDNFQSRRPNTSFCFLDIRSPGLGDTAMYLCATSRALAGGNNEQFFGPGTRLTVL.

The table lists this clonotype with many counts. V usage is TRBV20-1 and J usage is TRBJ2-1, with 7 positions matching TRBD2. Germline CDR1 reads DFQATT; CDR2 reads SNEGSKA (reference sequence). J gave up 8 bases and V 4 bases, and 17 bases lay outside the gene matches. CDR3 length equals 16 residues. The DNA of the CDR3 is TGCAGTGCTAACCGACCTTCGGGACTACCGCCCTATGAGCAGTTCTTC. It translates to CSANRPSGLPPYEQFF.

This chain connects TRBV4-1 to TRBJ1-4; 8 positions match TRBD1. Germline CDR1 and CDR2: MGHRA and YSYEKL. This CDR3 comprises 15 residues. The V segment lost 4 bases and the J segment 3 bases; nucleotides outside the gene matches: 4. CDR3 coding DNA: TGCGCCAGCAGCCGAGGGGACAGGTCTAATGAAAAACTGTTTTTT. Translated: CASSRGDRSNEKLFF.

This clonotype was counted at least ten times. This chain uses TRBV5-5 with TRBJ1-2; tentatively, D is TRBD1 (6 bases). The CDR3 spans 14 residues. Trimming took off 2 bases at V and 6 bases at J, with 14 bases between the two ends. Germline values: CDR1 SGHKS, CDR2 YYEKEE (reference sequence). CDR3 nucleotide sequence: TGTGCCAGCAGCTTCTACAGGGCCAAGGATGGCTACACCTTC. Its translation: CASSFYRAKDGYTF.

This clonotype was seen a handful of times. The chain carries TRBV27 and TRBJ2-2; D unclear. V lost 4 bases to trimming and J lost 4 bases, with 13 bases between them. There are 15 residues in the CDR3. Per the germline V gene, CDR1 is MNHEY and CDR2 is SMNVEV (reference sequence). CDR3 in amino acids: CASSSAGIVTGELFF. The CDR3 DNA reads TGTGCCAGCAGTTCGGCAGGCATAGTCACCGGGGAGCTGTTTTTT.

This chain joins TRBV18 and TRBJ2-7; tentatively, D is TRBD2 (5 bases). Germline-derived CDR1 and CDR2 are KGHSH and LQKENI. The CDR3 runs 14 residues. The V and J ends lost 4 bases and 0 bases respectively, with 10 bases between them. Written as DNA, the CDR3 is TGTGCCAGCTCACGAGGGTATTCCTCCTACGAGCAGTACGTC. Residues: CASSRGYSSYEQYV.

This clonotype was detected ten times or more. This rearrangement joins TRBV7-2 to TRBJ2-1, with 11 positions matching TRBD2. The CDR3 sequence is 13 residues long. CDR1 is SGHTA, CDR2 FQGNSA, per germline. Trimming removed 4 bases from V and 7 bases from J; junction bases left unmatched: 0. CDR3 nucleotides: TGTGCCAGCAGCTGGACTAGCGGGAATGAGCAGTTCTTC. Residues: CASSWTSGNEQFF.

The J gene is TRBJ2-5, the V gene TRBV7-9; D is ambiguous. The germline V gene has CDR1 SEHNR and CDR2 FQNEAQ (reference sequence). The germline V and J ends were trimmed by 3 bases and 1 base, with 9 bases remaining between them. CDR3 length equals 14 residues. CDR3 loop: CASSFADLQETQYF. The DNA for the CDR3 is TGTGCCAGCAGCTTCGCTGATCTCCAAGAGACCCAGTACTTC.

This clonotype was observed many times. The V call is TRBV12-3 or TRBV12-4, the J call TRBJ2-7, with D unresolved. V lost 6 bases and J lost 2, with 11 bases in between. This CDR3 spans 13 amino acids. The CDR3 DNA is TGTGCCAGCAGGTCCAGAGGCGCCTACGAGCAGTACTTC. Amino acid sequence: CASRSRGAYEQYF.

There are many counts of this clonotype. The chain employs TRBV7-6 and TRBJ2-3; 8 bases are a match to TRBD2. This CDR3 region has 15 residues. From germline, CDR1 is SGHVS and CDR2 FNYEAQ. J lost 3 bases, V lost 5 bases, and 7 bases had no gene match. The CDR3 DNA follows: TGTGCCAGCAGCACCCAGCGGGGGCCGACAGATACGCAGTATTTT. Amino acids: CASSTQRGPTDTQYF. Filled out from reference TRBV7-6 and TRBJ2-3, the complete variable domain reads GAGVSQSPRYKVTKRGQDVALRCDPISGHVSLYWYRQALGQGPEFLTYFNYEAQQDKSGLPNDRFSAERPEGSISTLTIQRTEQRDSAMYRCASSTQRGPTDTQYFGPGTRLTVL.

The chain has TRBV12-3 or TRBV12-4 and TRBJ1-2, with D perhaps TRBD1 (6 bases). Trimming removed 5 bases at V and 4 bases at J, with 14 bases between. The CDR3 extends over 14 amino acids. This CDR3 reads CASSPFTGSYGYTF. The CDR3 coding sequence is TGTGCCAGCAGTCCCTTTACAGGGAGCTATGGCTACACCTTC.

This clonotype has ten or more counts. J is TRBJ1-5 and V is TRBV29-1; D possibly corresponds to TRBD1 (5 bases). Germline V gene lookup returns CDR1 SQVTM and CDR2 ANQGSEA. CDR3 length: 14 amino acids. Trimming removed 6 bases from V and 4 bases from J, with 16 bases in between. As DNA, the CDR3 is TGCAGCGTCGGGACCGGAGGGGCAAATCAGCCCCAGCATTTT. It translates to CSVGTGGANQPQHF.

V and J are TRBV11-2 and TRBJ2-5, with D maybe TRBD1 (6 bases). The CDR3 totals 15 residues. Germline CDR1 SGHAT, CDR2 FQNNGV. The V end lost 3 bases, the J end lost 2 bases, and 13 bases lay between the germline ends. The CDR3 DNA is TGTGCCAGCAGCTTCCCATGGGGACAACAAGAGACCCAGTACTTC. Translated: CASSFPWGQQETQYF.

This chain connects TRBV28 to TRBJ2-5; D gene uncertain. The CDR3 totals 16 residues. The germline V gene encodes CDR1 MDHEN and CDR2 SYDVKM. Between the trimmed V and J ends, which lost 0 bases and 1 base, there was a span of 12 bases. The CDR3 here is CASSLWGRTTQETQYF. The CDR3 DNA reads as TGTGCCAGCAGTTTATGGGGTCGCACCACCCAAGAGACCCAGTACTTC.

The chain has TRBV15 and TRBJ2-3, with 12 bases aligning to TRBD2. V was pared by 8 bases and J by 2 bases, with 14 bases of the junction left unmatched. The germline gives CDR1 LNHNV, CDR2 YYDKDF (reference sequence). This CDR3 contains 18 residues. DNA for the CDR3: TGTGCCACCGGGGCTAGCGGGGGGGCCATTTCCCACACAGATACGCAGTATTTT. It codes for CATGASGGAISHTDTQYF. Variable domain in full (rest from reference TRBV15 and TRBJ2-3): DAMVIQNPRYQVTQFGKPVTLSCSQTLNHNVMYWYQQKSSQAPKLLFHYYDKDFNNEADTPDNFQSRRPNTSFCFLDIRSPGLGDTAMYLCATGASGGAISHTDTQYFGPGTRLTVL.